The 19 T cell receptor beta chains reported below all come from one sample, sequenced in a study of glioma-infiltrating T cells after dendritic cell vaccination. Libraries were prepared by immunoSEQ multiplex PCR; TCRdb keeps only in-frame clonotypes and omits some of them. The sample consists of roughly 41,000 clones, about 80% of them appearing once. The source was blood, collected before dendritic cell vaccination. The source of these receptors is a human donor with glioblastoma.

The chain uses TRBV20-1 and TRBJ2-5; 7 bases are shared with TRBD2. The V segment lost 3 bases and the J segment 9 bases; nucleotides outside the gene matches: 4. The CDR3 extends over 11 amino acids. Germline V CDR1 and CDR2: DFQATT, SNEGSKA (reference sequence). For the CDR3, the DNA is TGCAGTGCTAGTGGGGGGGTGGCCCAGTACTTC. Translated, it gives CSASGGVAQYF.

The chain uses TRBV5-5 and TRBJ1-5; D may be TRBD1 (6 bases). Germline-derived CDR1 and CDR2 are SGHKS and YYEKEE (reference sequence). Trimming took off 4 bases at V and 5 bases at J, with 19 bases between the two ends. The CDR3 contains 16 residues. CDR3 bases: TGTGCCAGCAGCGCAACGGTGGCAGGGACATATCAGCCCCAGCATTTT. Its protein product is CASSATVAGTYQPQHF.

The V call is TRBV7-2, the J call TRBJ2-7, with TRBD1 matching 9 bases. The length of the CDR3 is 16 residues. Germline values: CDR1 SGHTA, CDR2 FQGNSA. The trim removed 3 bases at V and 1 base at J, leaving 7 bases unmatched. The CDR3 here is CASSFWGQGRSYEQYF. As DNA, the CDR3 is TGTGCCAGCAGCTTTTGGGGACAGGGACGATCCTACGAGCAGTACTTC.

The rearrangement uses TRBV11-2 and TRBJ2-3; D might be TRBD1 (5 bases). V was shortened by 5 bases and J by 1 base, with 22 bases between the two germline ends. Per germline, CDR1 SGHAT and CDR2 FQNNGV. This CDR3 has 18 residues. The CDR3 DNA follows: TGTGCCAGCAGCCCATCGCCCCCCGGCAGGGTAGGCACAGATACGCAGTATTTT. Protein sequence: CASSPSPPGRVGTDTQYF.

The chain links TRBV10-3 to TRBJ1-1; the D is unclear. The CDR3 consists of 13 residues. Germline V gives CDR1 ENHRY, CDR2 SYGVKD. The V gene lost 6 bases and the J gene lost 1 base, with 9 bases spanning the gap. The CDR3 DNA is TGTGCCATCAGCCAGACAAGGAACACTGAAGCTTTCTTT. Amino acid sequence: CAISQTRNTEAFF.

The chain uses TRBV27 and TRBJ2-1; D uncertain. In germline, CDR1 is MNHEY, CDR2 SMNVEV (reference sequence). The germline V and J ends were trimmed by 0 bases and 5 bases, with 11 bases remaining between them. This CDR3 region has 15 residues. The CDR3 DNA sequence: TGTGCCAGCAGTTTATCGACTTCCTTACACAATGAGCAGTTCTTC. It yields the protein CASSLSTSLHNEQFF.

The J gene is TRBJ1-2, the V gene TRBV5-4, with 8 bases fitting TRBD1. J gave up 5 bases and V 0 bases, and 3 bases lay outside the gene matches. The germline V gene encodes CDR1 SGHNT and CDR2 YYREEE (reference sequence). The CDR3 has 14 amino acids. The CDR3 DNA is TGTGCCAGCAGCTTGGACAGGGGGGAGTATGGCTACACCTTC. Its protein is CASSLDRGEYGYTF.

V usage is TRBV6-5 and J usage is TRBJ2-7; TRBD1 matches at 7 bases. CDR1 is MNHEY, CDR2 SVGAGI, per germline. The CDR3 extends over 14 amino acids. Trimming took 0 bases from V and 5 from J; bases not matched to a gene: 4. DNA for the CDR3: TGTGCCAGCAGTTACTCAGGGGGCCTCGACGAGCAGTACTTC. Translated, it gives CASSYSGGLDEQYF.

CDR3 region: CASSNTVRLLHEQYF. In nucleotides, the CDR3 is TGTGCCAGCAGCAATACGGTCCGCCTTTTACACGAGCAGTACTTC. This chain links TRBV21-1 with TRBJ2-7; TRBD2 is the table's D call, not checked against the DNA. TRBV21-1 is given as a pseudogene. The CDR3 is made up of 15 amino acids.

The V call is TRBV5-1, the J call TRBJ2-2; perhaps TRBD1 as D (6 bases). There are 15 residues in the CDR3. Germline values: CDR1 SGHRS, CDR2 YFSETQ. Trimming removed 3 bases at V and 3 bases at J, with 12 bases between. Written as DNA, the CDR3 is TGCGCCAGCAGCTACCGGGACACATACACCGGGGAGCTGTTTTTT. Protein: CASSYRDTYTGELFF. Looking up the rest from reference TRBV5-1 and TRBJ2-2 gives the full variable domain: KAGVTQTPRYLIKTRGQQVTLSCSPISGHRSVSWYQQTPGQGLQFLFEYFSETQRNKGNFPGRFSGRQFSNSRSEMNVSTLELGDSALYLCASSYRDTYTGELFFGEGSRLTVL.

This clone came up a few times. Here the CDR3 reads CAISALWGGYTF. The CDR3 DNA is TGTGCCATCAGTGCACTCTGGGGGGGATACACCTTC. The chain couples TRBV10-3 to TRBJ1-2, with TRBD1 as a possible D gene (5 bases). Trimming removed 4 bases from V and 11 bases from J, with 14 bases in between. Germline V gene data show CDR1 as ENHRY and CDR2 as SYGVKD. The CDR3 extends over 12 amino acids.

The J gene is TRBJ2-5, the V gene TRBV5-1; 11 bases map to TRBD2. Germline CDR1 SGHRS, CDR2 YFSETQ. The CDR3 runs 17 residues. V lost 0 bases and J lost 1; bases outside the gene matches: 5. CDR3 residues: CASSLALAGGPQETQYF. CDR3 bases: TGCGCCAGCAGCTTGGCCCTAGCGGGGGGTCCCCAAGAGACCCAGTACTTC. The full variable domain, its missing parts supplied by reference TRBV5-1 and TRBJ2-5, is KAGVTQTPRYLIKTRGQQVTLSCSPISGHRSVSWYQQTPGQGLQFLFEYFSETQRNKGNFPGRFSGRQFSNSRSEMNVSTLELGDSALYLCASSLALAGGPQETQYFGPGTRLLVL.

The chain is built from TRBV6-1 and TRBJ2-3; no definite D call. Per germline, CDR1 MNHNS and CDR2 SASEGT. CDR3 size: 11 residues. The CDR3 coding sequence is TGTGCTGGGCAGGACACAGATACGCAGTATTTT. Residues: CAGQDTDTQYF.

The chain recombines TRBV19 with TRBJ1-3, with 7 bases lining up with TRBD1. J was trimmed by 0 bases and V by 3 bases; bases with no gene match: 8. CDR1 is LNHDA, CDR2 SQIVND, per germline (reference sequence). CDR3 length: 17 amino acids. The CDR3 spells CASSIWQGESSGNTIYF. The CDR3 coding sequence is TGTGCCAGTAGTATTTGGCAGGGGGAGAGCTCTGGAAACACCATATATTTT.

The rearrangement uses TRBV11-2 and TRBJ1-2; D possibly corresponds to TRBD1 (5 bases). Germline V gives CDR1 SGHAT, CDR2 FQNNGV. CDR3 length: 17 residues. Trimming took off 7 bases at V and 5 bases at J, with 26 bases between the two ends. CDR3 coding DNA: TGTGCCAGCACCCTATCCGCGGGGGTGCCAGCTTTTTATGGCTACACCTTC. Its translation: CASTLSAGVPAFYGYTF.

The V and J genes are TRBV11-1 and TRBJ1-1; no definite D call. This CDR3 has 13 residues. Trimming pared 3 bases from V and 2 bases from J, leaving 7 bases between. CDR1 and CDR2 (germline): SGHAT, FQDESV (reference sequence). For the CDR3, the DNA is TGTGCCAGCAGCTTTGAGTTAAACACTGAAGCTTTCTTT. Protein sequence: CASSFELNTEAFF.

This clone was seen only a few times. The genes are TRBV23-1 and TRBJ2-7; TRBD1 matches 10 bases. TRBV23-1 is noted as an ORF with a role that remains uncertain. CDR3 length equals 16 residues. V lost 0 bases and J lost 3; bases outside the gene matches: 5. The CDR3 bases are TGCGCCAGCAGTCAATCTGTGACAGGGGGCCACTACGAGCAGTACTTC. Translation gives CASSQSVTGGHYEQYF.

Worth noting for this clone: This specimen includes other DNA sequences encoding the same CDR3. The V gene is TRBV5-1, the J gene TRBJ1-6; D remains ambiguous. The germline V gene encodes CDR1 SGHRS and CDR2 YFSETQ. Trimming cost V 6 bases and J 3 bases, with 7 bases left between them. The CDR3 covers 13 residues. CDR3 bases: TGCGCCAGCAAACGGAGCTATAATTCACCCCTCCACTTT. This translates into CASKRSYNSPLHF.

The rearrangement uses TRBV19 and TRBJ1-5, with D perhaps TRBD1 (6 bases). The CDR3 contains 14 residues. The V gene lost 8 bases and the J gene lost 3 bases, with 14 bases spanning the gap. Germline lookup yields CDR1 LNHDA and CDR2 SQIVND (reference sequence). The CDR3: CASQQGYINQPQHF. The DNA of the CDR3 is TGTGCCAGTCAACAGGGATATATCAATCAGCCCCAGCATTTT.